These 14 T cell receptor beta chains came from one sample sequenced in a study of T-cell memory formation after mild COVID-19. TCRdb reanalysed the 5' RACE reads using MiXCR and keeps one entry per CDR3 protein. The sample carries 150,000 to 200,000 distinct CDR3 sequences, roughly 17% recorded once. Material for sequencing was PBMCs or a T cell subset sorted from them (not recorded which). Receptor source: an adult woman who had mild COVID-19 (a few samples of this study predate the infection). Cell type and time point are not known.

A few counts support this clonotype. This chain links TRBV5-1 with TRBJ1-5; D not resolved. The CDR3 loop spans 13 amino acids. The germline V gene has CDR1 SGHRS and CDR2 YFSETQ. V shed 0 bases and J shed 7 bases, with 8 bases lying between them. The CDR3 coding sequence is TGCGCCAGCAGCTTGGAAGGGCAACAGCCCCAGCATTTT. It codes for CASSLEGQQPQHF.

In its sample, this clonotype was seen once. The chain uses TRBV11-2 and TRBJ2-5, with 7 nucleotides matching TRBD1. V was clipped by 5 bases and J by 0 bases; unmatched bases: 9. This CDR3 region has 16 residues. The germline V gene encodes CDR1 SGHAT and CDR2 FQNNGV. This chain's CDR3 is CASSPRGHLYQETQYF. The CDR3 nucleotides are TGTGCCAGCAGCCCAAGGGGGCACTTGTACCAAGAGACCCAGTACTTC.

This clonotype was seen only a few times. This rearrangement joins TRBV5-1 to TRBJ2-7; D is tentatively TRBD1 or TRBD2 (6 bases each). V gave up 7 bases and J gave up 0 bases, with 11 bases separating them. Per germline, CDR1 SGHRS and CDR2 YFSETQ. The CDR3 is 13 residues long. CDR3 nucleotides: TGCGCCAGCCGGGGGACAAGCTCCTACGAGCAGTACTTC. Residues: CASRGTSSYEQYF.

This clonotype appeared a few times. In DNA form, the CDR3 reads TGTGCCAGCAGCTTAAAAGCGGGGGCAGGTAGAGATACGCAGTATTTT. Encoded protein: CASSLKAGAGRDTQYF. This chain connects TRBV7-3 to TRBJ2-3; 8 bases are a match to TRBD2. Trimming cost V 1 base and J 5 bases; bases outside gene matches: 8. This CDR3 is built from 16 residues. CDR1 and CDR2 from the germline V gene are SGHTA and FQGTGA.

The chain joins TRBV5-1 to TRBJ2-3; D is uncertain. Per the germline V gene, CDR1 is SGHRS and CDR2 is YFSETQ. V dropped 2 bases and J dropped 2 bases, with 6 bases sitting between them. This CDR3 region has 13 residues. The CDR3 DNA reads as TGCGCCAGCAGCTTAGATAACACAGATACGCAGTATTTT. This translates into CASSLDNTDTQYF.

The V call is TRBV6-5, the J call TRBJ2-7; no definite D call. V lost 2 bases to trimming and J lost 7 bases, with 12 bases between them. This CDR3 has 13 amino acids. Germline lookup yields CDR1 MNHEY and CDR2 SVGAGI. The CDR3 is CASSYGQVGEQYF. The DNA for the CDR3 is TGTGCCAGCAGTTACGGCCAGGTAGGGGAGCAGTACTTC.

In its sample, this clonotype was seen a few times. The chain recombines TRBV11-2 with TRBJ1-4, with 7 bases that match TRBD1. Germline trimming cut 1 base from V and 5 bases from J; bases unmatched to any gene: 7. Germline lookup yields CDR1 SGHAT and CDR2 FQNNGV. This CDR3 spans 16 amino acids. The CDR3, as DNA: TGTGCCAGCAGCTTAGTTCGGACAGGACTGAATGAAAAACTGTTTTTT. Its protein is CASSLVRTGLNEKLFF. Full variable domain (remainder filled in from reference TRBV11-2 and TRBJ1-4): EAGVAQSPRYKIIEKRQSVAFWCNPISGHATLYWYQQILGQGPKLLIQFQNNGVVDDSQLPKDRFSAERLKGVDSTLKIQPAKLEDSAVYLCASSLVRTGLNEKLFFGSGTQLSVL.

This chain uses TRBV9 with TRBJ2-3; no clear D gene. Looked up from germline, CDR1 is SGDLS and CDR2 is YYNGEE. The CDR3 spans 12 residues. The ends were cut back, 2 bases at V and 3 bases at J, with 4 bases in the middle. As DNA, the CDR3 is TGTGCCAGCAGCGTTGAAACAGATACGCAGTATTTT. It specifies CASSVETDTQYF. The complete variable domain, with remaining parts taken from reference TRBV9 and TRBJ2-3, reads DSGVTQTPKHLITATGQRVTLRCSPRSGDLSVYWYQQSLDQGLQFLIQYYNGEERAKGNILERFSAQQFPDLHSELNLSSLELGDSALYFCASSVETDTQYFGPGTRLTVL.

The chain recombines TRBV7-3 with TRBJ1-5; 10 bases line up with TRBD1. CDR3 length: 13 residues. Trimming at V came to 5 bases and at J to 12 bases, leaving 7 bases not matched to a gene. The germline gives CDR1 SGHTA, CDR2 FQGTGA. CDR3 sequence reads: CASSAGTGEVQHF. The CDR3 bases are TGTGCCAGCAGCGCGGGGACAGGGGAGGTCCAGCATTTT.

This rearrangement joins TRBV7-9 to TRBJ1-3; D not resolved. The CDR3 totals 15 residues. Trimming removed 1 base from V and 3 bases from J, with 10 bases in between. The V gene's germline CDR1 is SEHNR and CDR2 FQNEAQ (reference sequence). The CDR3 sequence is CASSLDLWGGNTIYF. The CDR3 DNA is TGTGCCAGCAGCTTAGACTTGTGGGGTGGAAACACCATATATTTT.

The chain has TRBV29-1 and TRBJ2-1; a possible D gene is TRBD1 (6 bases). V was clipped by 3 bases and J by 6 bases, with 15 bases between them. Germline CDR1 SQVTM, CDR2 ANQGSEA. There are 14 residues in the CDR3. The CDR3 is CSVEGARSSNEQFF. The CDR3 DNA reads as TGCAGCGTTGAGGGGGCCCGGTCGAGCAATGAGCAGTTCTTC.

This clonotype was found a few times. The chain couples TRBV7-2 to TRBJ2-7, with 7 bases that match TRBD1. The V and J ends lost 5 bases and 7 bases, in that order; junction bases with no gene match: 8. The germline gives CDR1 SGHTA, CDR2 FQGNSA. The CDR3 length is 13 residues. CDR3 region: CASSPGTVGEQYF. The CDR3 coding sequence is TGTGCCAGCAGCCCGGGGACAGTGGGTGAGCAGTACTTC.

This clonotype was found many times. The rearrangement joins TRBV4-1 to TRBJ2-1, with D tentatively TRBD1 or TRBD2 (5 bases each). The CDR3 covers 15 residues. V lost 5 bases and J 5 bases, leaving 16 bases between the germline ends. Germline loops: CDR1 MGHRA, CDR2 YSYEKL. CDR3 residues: CASSNRGLSHNEQFF. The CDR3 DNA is TGCGCCAGCAGCAACCGGGGCCTCTCGCACAATGAGCAGTTCTTC.

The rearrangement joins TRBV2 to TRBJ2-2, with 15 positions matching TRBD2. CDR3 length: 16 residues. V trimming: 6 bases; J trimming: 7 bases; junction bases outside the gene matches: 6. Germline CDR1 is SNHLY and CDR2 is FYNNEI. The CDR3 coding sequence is TGTGCCAGCAGCCGACGGACTAGCGGGAGGGGCGGGGAGCTGTTTTTT. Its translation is CASSRRTSGRGGELFF. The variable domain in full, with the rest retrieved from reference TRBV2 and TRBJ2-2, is EPEVTQTPSHQVTQMGQEVILRCVPISNHLYFYWYRQILGQKVEFLVSFYNNEISEKSEIFDDQFSVERPDGSNFTLKIRSTKLEDSAMYFCASSRRTSGRGGELFFGEGSRLTVL.